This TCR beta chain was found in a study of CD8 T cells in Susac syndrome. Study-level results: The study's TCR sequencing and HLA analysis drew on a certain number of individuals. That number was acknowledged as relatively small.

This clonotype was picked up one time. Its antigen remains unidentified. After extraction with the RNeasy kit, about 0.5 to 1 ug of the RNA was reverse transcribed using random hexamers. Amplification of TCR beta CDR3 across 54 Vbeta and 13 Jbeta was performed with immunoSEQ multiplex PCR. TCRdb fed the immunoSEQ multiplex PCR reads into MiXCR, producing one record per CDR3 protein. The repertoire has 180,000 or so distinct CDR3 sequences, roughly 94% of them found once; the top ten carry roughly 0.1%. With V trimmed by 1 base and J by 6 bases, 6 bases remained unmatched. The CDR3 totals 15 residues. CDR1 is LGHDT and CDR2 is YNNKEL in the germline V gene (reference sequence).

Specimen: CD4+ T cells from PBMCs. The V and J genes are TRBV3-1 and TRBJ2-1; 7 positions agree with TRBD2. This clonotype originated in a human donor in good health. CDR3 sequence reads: CASSQVGLGSNEQFF. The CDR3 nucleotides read TGTGCCAGCAGCCAAGTTGGACTAGGGTCCAATGAGCAGTTCTTC.